A single T cell receptor (beta chain) is shown here with its context. This entry belongs to a study of blood T cell repertoires in COVID-19. Overall study: Acute and convalescent COVID-19 samples came from the United States, Italy and Spain. T cells, B-cell-depleted T cells, or PBMCs provided the cDNA or gDNA that served as material.

Germline V gives CDR1 MNHEY, CDR2 SMNVEV (reference sequence). Trimming stripped 5 bases from V and 5 bases from J, with 7 bases between. The CDR3 is 12 residues long. Authors' methods: Reference gene primer amplification gave nucleated cell count estimates. TCRdb keeps only in-frame clones here, not all; method: immunoSEQ multiplex PCR. Clone size and the V and J calls come from that table; the DNA yielded D and trimming. The sample records more than 20,000 clones, under 90% being singletons. Material for sequencing was peripheral blood. The receptor's source is a human donor in a cohort sampled during active COVID-19. The chain employs TRBV27 and TRBJ2-4, with no clear D. DNA of the CDR3: TGTGCCAGCAGTACAACAGAAAACATTCAGTACTTC. It specifies CASSTTENIQYF.